A few counts support the clone carrying this TCR beta chain. Its antigen is still unknown. The sample holds other DNA sequences that translate to the same CDR3. This sample is part of a study of shared clonotypes between healthy human individuals. Notes on the study in general: Clonotype sharing levels among donors were expected to vary with sequencing depth. Non-shared clonotypes showed lower generation probabilities than clonotypes common to all four donors.

The CDR3 consists of 15 residues. Trimming removed 3 bases from V and 3 bases from J, with 14 bases in between. Germline CDR1 KGHSH, CDR2 LQKENI. Sequencing was at deep level. Data came from immunoSEQ multiplex PCR; TCRdb stores just in-frame clones and leaves some out. The data contain a few million clones, approximately 95% of them seen just once; the ten biggest clones take up about 0.41%. The sequence came from a man younger than 35 in good health. Some clones in this sample may be carry-over from other donors' samples. Sample: naive CD4+ T cells from PBMCs. The subset denotes: CD45RA+ positively selected. The chain uses TRBV18 and TRBJ1-1, with D maybe TRBD1 (5 bases). CDR3 in amino acids: CASSPRVGGDTEAFF. CDR3 DNA: TGTGCCAGCTCACCCCGGGTCGGGGGAGACACTGAAGCTTTCTTT.